Listed below are T cell receptor beta chains from one sample, sequenced in a study of cytotoxic CD8 clonotypes in ibrutinib-treated CLL. Using immunoSEQ multiplex PCR, the repertoire was profiled, and TCRdb retains in-frame clones only, with some absent. Of approximately 210,000 clones in the sample, over 55% were seen once. The sequences come from PBMCs, collected after 24 months of ibrutinib treatment. Source of these receptors: a human donor with chronic lymphocytic leukemia. Both conserved end residues are part of each CDR3. A D gene is named only where the DNA matches it firmly. The size of a clone is reported for some rows only, either as once, few or many, or as a class for expanded clones.

clone size	J gene	V gene	D gene	CDR3 length	CDR3 protein	CDR3 DNA
few	TRBJ1-4	TRBV27	.	15	CASSFRRSGYEKLFF	TGTGCCAGCAGTTTTAGGCGATCGGGGTACGAAAAACTGTTTTTT
.	TRBJ1-3	TRBV4-2	.	15	CASSREESGGNTIYF	TGTGCCAGCAGCCGCGAAGAGAGTGGGGGAAACACCATATATTTT
.	TRBJ1-2	TRBV4-1	.	12	CASSQVGNGYTF	TGCGCCAGCAGCCAAGTGGGCAATGGCTACACCTTC
.	TRBJ2-7	TRBV30	.	14	CAWSDGTQTYEQYF	TGTGCCTGGAGTGACGGGACACAAACCTACGAGCAGTACTTC
.	TRBJ2-3	TRBV5-4	.	12	CASSWSTDTQYF	TGTGCCAGCAGCTGGAGCACAGATACGCAGTATTTT
.	TRBJ1-2	TRBV4-3	TRBD1	17	CASSRGTGGIPNYGYTF	TGCGCCAGCAGCCGCGGGACAGGGGGCATACCCAACTATGGCTACACCTTC
.	TRBJ2-3	TRBV9	TRBD2	16	CASSVATSGGTDTQYF	TGTGCCAGCAGCGTAGCCACTAGCGGGGGCACAGATACGCAGTATTTT
.	TRBJ2-1	TRBV11-2	TRBD2	19	CASSLEGLAGGLVNNEQFF	TGTGCCAGCAGCTTAGAAGGGCTAGCGGGAGGGCTCGTCAACAATGAGCAGTTCTTC
.	TRBJ1-5	TRBV21-1	.	18	CASRFRQGSNLRHQPQHF	TGTGCCAGCAGGTTTAGACAGGGTTCTAATCTTCGGCATCAGCCCCAGCATTTT
.	TRBJ2-1	TRBV30	.	13	CAWSGLGDNEQFF	TGTGCCTGGAGTGGCCTAGGAGACAATGAGCAGTTCTTC
.	TRBJ1-2	TRBV15	.	13	CATSREDNYGYTF	TGTGCCACCAGCAGAGAAGATAACTATGGCTACACCTTC
.	TRBJ2-1	TRBV7-2	.	14	CASKDGGFYNEQFF	TGTGCCAGCAAAGACGGCGGGTTCTACAATGAGCAGTTCTTC
.	TRBJ1-4	TRBV19	.	14	CASSIGPGGEKLFF	TGTGCCAGTAGTATTGGACCTGGGGGTGAAAAACTGTTTTTT
.	TRBJ2-7	TRBV16	TRBD1	15	CASSQSAGGSYEQYF	TGTGCCAGCAGCCAATCGGCAGGGGGCTCTTACGAGCAGTACTTC
.	TRBJ1-4	TRBV9	TRBD1	14	CASSDGTGDEKLFF	TGTGCCAGCAGCGACGGGACAGGGGATGAAAAACTGTTTTTT
few	TRBJ1-1	TRBV7-9	.	14	CASSLHSRNTEAFF	TGTGCCAGCAGCTTACACAGCAGAAACACTGAAGCTTTCTTT
.	TRBJ1-1	TRBV5-6	.	12	CASSIGDTEAFF	TGTGCCAGCAGCATCGGTGATACTGAAGCTTTCTTT
.	TRBJ1-2	TRBV9	.	16	CASSVVMGAGYGGYTF	TGTGCCAGCAGCGTAGTAATGGGGGCAGGGTACGGTGGCTACACCTTC
few	TRBJ1-2	TRBV19	.	15	CASSTSHRELYGYTF	TGTGCCAGTAGTACCTCACACAGGGAGCTCTATGGCTACACCTTC
.	TRBJ2-7	TRBV10-3	.	18	CAISVSGGKVAGAALEYF	TGTGCCATCAGTGTGTCTGGGGGGAAAGTGGCTGGGGCGGCGCTTGAGTACTTC
.	TRBJ2-7	TRBV7-6	.	15	CASSLSGQGYGEQYF	TGTGCCAGCAGCTTATCCGGGCAGGGGTATGGCGAGCAGTACTTC
.	TRBJ2-7	TRBV19	.	13	CASRFKPTGEQYF	TGTGCCAGTAGATTCAAACCTACAGGGGAGCAGTACTTC
few	TRBJ2-3	TRBV5-1	TRBD1	15	CASSLGTGGTDTQYF	TGCGCCAGCAGCTTGGGGACAGGGGGCACAGATACGCAGTATTTT
once	TRBJ1-2	TRBV15	TRBD1	15	CATSSKPGQSYGYTF	TGTGCCACCAGCAGTAAACCGGGACAGAGCTATGGCTACACCTTC
.	TRBJ1-5	TRBV7-8	TRBD1	20	CASSLDWPDRGPGENQPQHF	TGTGCCAGCAGCTTAGACTGGCCGGACAGGGGACCCGGGGAGAATCAGCCCCAGCATTTT
once	TRBJ2-5	TRBV5-1	TRBD1	14	CASSRDSSQETQYF	TGCGCCAGCAGCCGGGACAGCTCTCAAGAGACCCAGTACTTC
.	TRBJ2-7	TRBV30	.	13	CAWRWGFSYEQYF	TGTGCCTGGAGGTGGGGGTTCTCCTACGAGCAGTACTTC
.	TRBJ2-2	TRBV4-1	.	11	CASSVGTGTFF	.
.	TRBJ1-1	TRBV28	.	13	CAIDRGLNTEAFF	TGTGCCATCGACCGGGGGCTGAACACTGAAGCTTTCTTT
.	TRBJ2-1	TRBV7-2	.	14	CASSLRGLGNEQFF	TGTGCCAGCAGCTTACGGGGCCTAGGCAATGAGCAGTTCTTC
.	TRBJ2-5	TRBV11-2	TRBD2	16	CASSPPGLAGGETQYF	TGTGCCAGCAGCCCGCCCGGACTAGCGGGAGGGGAGACCCAGTACTTC
.	TRBJ1-5	TRBV28	.	14	CASLPVGRNQPQHF	TGTGCCAGCCTTCCGGTTGGGCGCAATCAGCCCCAGCATTTT
.	TRBJ2-3	TRBV11-1	.	14	CASSLVTRSDTQYF	TGTGCCAGCAGCTTAGTGACTAGGTCTGATACGCAGTATTTT
.	TRBJ1-5	TRBV10-2	TRBD1	13	CASSPGGRQPQHF	TGCGCCAGCAGTCCAGGGGGCAGGCAGCCCCAGCATTTT
.	TRBJ2-1	TRBV5-1	.	13	CASSPWGNNEQFF	TGCGCCAGCAGCCCCTGGGGGAACAATGAGCAGTTCTTC
once	TRBJ2-7	TRBV9	.	14	CASSDSPSAGEQYF	TGTGCCAGCAGTGATTCGCCTTCTGCGGGAGAGCAGTACTTC
.	TRBJ2-2	TRBV5-1	.	16	CASSYPTDSYTGELFF	TGCGCCAGCAGCTACCCCACGGACAGTTACACCGGGGAGCTGTTTTTT
.	TRBJ1-4	TRBV5-4	TRBD1	14	CASSSTGFGEKLFF	TGTGCCAGCAGCTCGACAGGGTTTGGTGAAAAACTGTTTTTT
.	TRBJ2-1	TRBV4-1	TRBD2	16	CASSQGTSGRAEEQFF	TGCGCCAGCAGCCAAGGGACTAGCGGGAGGGCCGAAGAGCAGTTCTTC
few	TRBJ1-3	TRBV30	.	13	CAWSRPSGNTIYF	TGTGCCTGGAGTCGACCATCCGGAAACACCATATATTTT
once	TRBJ2-2	TRBV11-2	.	16	CASSLGTGRRAGELFF	TGTGCCAGCAGCTTAGGAACAGGAAGAAGGGCCGGGGAGCTGTTTTTT
once	TRBJ1-2	TRBV5-6	.	14	CASSLLAGTIGYTF	TGTGCCAGCAGCTTGCTGGCAGGGACTATTGGCTACACCTTC
.	TRBJ2-1	TRBV10-3	.	11	CAISYYNEQFF	TGTGCCATCAGTTACTACAATGAGCAGTTCTTC
few	TRBJ2-5	TRBV10-3	TRBD1	14	CAISEGNRGETQYF	TGTGCCATCAGTGAAGGAAACAGGGGTGAGACCCAGTACTTC
few	TRBJ2-7	TRBV21-1	.	16	CASSLRGLAGGDEQYF	TGTGCCAGCAGCCTCCGAGGACTAGCGGGAGGAGACGAGCAGTACTTC